Presented here are 29 T cell receptor beta chains from one specimen sequenced in a study of shared clonotypes between healthy human individuals. The data were produced by immunoSEQ multiplex PCR, yet TCRdb's version contains in-frame clones alone and is incomplete. The table has about 490,000 clones, about 79% seen once. Sequenced material: PBMCs. These receptors were obtained from a woman aged 40 to 50 in good health. Some clones in this sample may be carry-over from other donors' samples.

This clone showed up many times. This sample also contains other DNA sequences that code for the same CDR3. V usage is TRBV9 and J usage is TRBJ2-1, with 8 bases identical to TRBD2. V dropped 2 bases and J dropped 7; count of bases not matched to a gene: 8. The CDR3 is 15 amino acids. Germline V gene data show CDR1 as SGDLS and CDR2 as YYNGEE. CDR3 amino acids: CASSVGGRFENEQFF. The CDR3 nucleotides are TGTGCCAGCAGCGTGGGCGGGAGGTTCGAGAATGAGCAGTTCTTC.

In this sample, this clone turned up once. A much larger clone lies one base from this, so it may be a read error. The chain joins TRBV28 to TRBJ2-7, with D maybe TRBD1 (5 bases). From germline, CDR1 is MDHEN and CDR2 SYDVKM. The CDR3 has 14 residues. Deletions cut 3 bases from V and 3 bases from J, with 12 bases between. This CDR3 is CASSFWGGHYEQYF. CDR3 coding DNA: TGTGCCAGCAGTTTTTGGGGCGGACACTACGAGCAGTACTTC.

In this sample, this clone turned up a few times. The chain links TRBV29-1 to TRBJ1-1, with D hard to call. V shed 7 bases and J shed 7 bases, with 19 bases lying between them. The germline gives CDR1 SQVTM, CDR2 ANQGSEA. CDR3 length: 13 amino acids. The CDR3 nucleotides read TGCAGCGCTAGGACGTCCAGCTCTGGTGAAGCTTTCTTT. Translating gives CSARTSSSGEAFF.

V gene TRBV27 combines with J gene TRBJ2-7, with 8 bases identical to TRBD2. Germline CDR1 MNHEY, CDR2 SMNVEV (reference sequence). Trimming cost V 3 bases and J 3 bases; bases outside gene matches: 4. The CDR3 covers 14 residues. The CDR3 nucleotides read TGTGCCAGCAGTTTGGGGACTAGGAACTACGAGCAGTACTTC. Amino acids: CASSLGTRNYEQYF.

The chain has TRBV19 and TRBJ1-2, with unresolved D. Germline assignment: CDR1 LNHDA and CDR2 SQIVND (reference sequence). The CDR3 sequence is 14 residues long. Trimming pared 3 bases from V and 3 bases from J, leaving 11 bases between. CDR3 sequence: CASSMSRTDYGYTF. CDR3 sequence (DNA): TGTGCCAGTAGTATGTCCCGGACGGACTATGGCTACACCTTC.

The V gene is TRBV5-4, the J gene TRBJ2-7, with 10 bases identical to TRBD2. This CDR3 has 15 amino acids. Germline V CDR1 and CDR2: SGHNT, YYREEE (reference sequence). The V gene end was trimmed by 2 bases and the J gene end by 2 bases; junction bases not matched to a gene: 4. The CDR3 DNA follows: TGTGCCAGCAGCTTAGCGGGAGGGCGCCCCTACGAGCAGTACTTC. Translated, it gives CASSLAGGRPYEQYF. The entire variable domain, with the rest obtained from reference TRBV5-4 and TRBJ2-7, is as follows: ETGVTQSPTHLIKTRGQQVTLRCSSQSGHNTVSWYQQALGQGPQFIFQYYREEENGRGNFPPRFSGLQFPNYSSELNVNALELDDSALYLCASSLAGGRPYEQYFGPGTRLTVT.

V usage is TRBV28 and J usage is TRBJ2-7; 8 bases are shared with TRBD1. Germline CDR1 reads MDHEN; CDR2 reads SYDVKM. The CDR3 length is 14 residues. The V gene end was trimmed by 5 bases and the J gene end by 2 bases; junction bases not matched to a gene: 5. CDR3: CASSRAGGAYEQYF. The CDR3 bases are TGTGCCAGCAGTCGGGCAGGGGGCGCCTACGAGCAGTACTTC. Full variable domain (rest looked up from reference TRBV28 and TRBJ2-7): DVKVTQSSRYLVKRTGEKVFLECVQDMDHENMFWYRQDPGLGLRLIYFSYDVKMKEKGDIPEGYSVSREKKERFSLILESASTNQTSMYLCASSRAGGAYEQYFGPGTRLTVT.

This chain links TRBV30 with TRBJ2-1; D is perhaps TRBD1 (7 bases). This CDR3 has 11 amino acids. Germline lookup yields CDR1 GTSNPN and CDR2 SVGIG (reference sequence). The V and J ends lost 1 base and 15 bases respectively, with 13 bases between them. The CDR3 region is CAWSAQGGGFF. The CDR3 DNA reads TGTGCCTGGAGTGCCCAGGGGGGTGGGTTCTTC.

V is TRBV6-6 and J is TRBJ1-1; D is unresolved. Trimming pared 7 bases from V and 1 base from J, leaving 13 bases between. From germline, CDR1 is MNHNY and CDR2 SVGAGI (reference sequence). This CDR3 is built from 14 residues. The DNA of the CDR3 is TGTGCCAGCATTTGGGAGGCGGGGAACACTGAAGCTTTCTTT. This gives the protein CASIWEAGNTEAFF.

This clone has a single count. The chain joins TRBV11-2 to TRBJ2-1, with D tentatively TRBD2 (6 bases). Trimming shortened V by 1 base and J by 1 base, and 8 bases separated the two germline ends. The CDR3 extends over 15 amino acids. Germline V gives CDR1 SGHAT, CDR2 FQNNGV. The chain's CDR3 is CASSLGSGSYNEQFF. The CDR3 region has the DNA TGTGCCAGCAGCTTAGGTAGCGGATCCTACAATGAGCAGTTCTTC.

V usage is TRBV7-3 and J usage is TRBJ2-1; TRBD2 aligns across 9 bases. Trimming took 3 bases from V and 4 from J; bases not matched to a gene: 4. Per germline, CDR1 SGHTA and CDR2 FQGTGA. This CDR3 has 15 amino acids. The DNA for the CDR3 is TGTGCCAGCAGCTTGACTAGCGGCTTTTACAATGAGCAGTTCTTC. Protein: CASSLTSGFYNEQFF. Drawing the rest from reference TRBV7-3 and TRBJ2-1, the complete variable domain is GAGVSQTPSNKVTEKGKYVELRCDPISGHTALYWYRQSLGQGPEFLIYFQGTGAADDSGLPNDRFFAVRPEGSVSTLKIQRTERGDSAVYLCASSLTSGFYNEQFFGPGTRLTVL.

The CDR3 sequence is CASSFSGTTYEQYF. The CDR3 DNA reads TGTGCCAGCAGCTTTAGCGGGACTACCTACGAGCAGTACTTC. The V call is TRBV13, the J call TRBJ2-7; 8 positions agree with TRBD2. CDR3 size: 14 residues. Trimming removed 3 bases from V and 2 bases from J; junction bases left unmatched: 3. The germline CDR1 and CDR2 sequences are PRHDT and FYEKMQ (reference sequence).

The chain has TRBV5-5 and TRBJ2-3; 12 positions match TRBD2. Unmatched junction bases numbered 6, after V lost 6 bases and J lost 4 bases. This CDR3 is 15 amino acids long. Per the germline V gene, CDR1 is SGHKS and CDR2 is YYEKEE (reference sequence). The chain's CDR3 is CASMPSGRGADTQYF. CDR3 DNA: TGTGCCAGCATGCCTAGCGGGAGGGGCGCAGATACGCAGTATTTT.

The count of this clone is one. The chain recombines TRBV6-1 with TRBJ2-1; D ambiguous. Germline-derived CDR1 and CDR2 are MNHNS and SASEGT. The CDR3 sequence is 14 residues long. Trimming took 4 bases from V and 8 from J, leaving 15 bases between them. The CDR3 sequence: CASSVTLSHDEQFF. The CDR3, as DNA: TGTGCCAGCAGTGTGACCCTATCGCACGATGAGCAGTTCTTC.

The gene calls are TRBV5-5 and TRBJ2-7; D may match TRBD1 or TRBD2 (5 bases each). The CDR3 has 17 residues. V lost 2 bases, J lost 1 base, and 19 bases lay in between. Germline V gene sequence: CDR1 SGHKS, CDR2 YYEKEE (reference sequence). CDR3 residues: CASSFTLGPIKSYEQYF. CDR3 DNA: TGTGCCAGCAGCTTTACCTTGGGACCGATAAAGTCCTACGAGCAGTACTTC.

The rearrangement joins TRBV7-9 to TRBJ2-2; D is ambiguous. The CDR3 covers 14 residues. V was pared by 7 bases and J by 5 bases, with 14 bases between. CDR1 SEHNR and CDR2 FQNEAQ come from the germline V gene (reference sequence). CDR3 sequence (DNA): TGTGCCAGCACCTATAGGTCCGGGACCGGGGAGCTGTTTTTT. It yields the protein CASTYRSGTGELFF. The whole variable domain, remainder taken from reference TRBV7-9 and TRBJ2-2, is DTGVSQNPRHKITKRGQNVTFRCDPISEHNRLYWYRQTLGQGPEFLTYFQNEAQLEKSRLLSDRFSAERPKGSFSTLEIQRTEQGDSAMYLCASTYRSGTGELFFGEGSRLTVL.

This clone was picked up one time. The chain employs TRBV9 and TRBJ1-1, with D unresolved. With 2 bases removed from V and 6 bases from J, the gap between germline ends came to 11 bases. Germline-derived CDR1 and CDR2 are SGDLS and YYNGEE. This CDR3 has 13 residues. The CDR3 nucleotides read TGTGCCAGCAGCGTGTCGGGCCGTGCTGAAGCTTTCTTT. This gives the protein CASSVSGRAEAFF.

This chain joins TRBV28 and TRBJ2-1, with 10 bases that match TRBD2. The junction had 9 bases not matched to a gene; V was cut back by 3 bases and J by 7 bases. The CDR3 runs to 16 residues. CDR1 and CDR2 (germline): MDHEN, SYDVKM. CDR3 residues: CASSFLGIAGGNEQFF. CDR3 in DNA: TGTGCCAGCAGTTTTTTAGGGATAGCGGGAGGAAATGAGCAGTTCTTC.

This clone was recorded only once. The rearrangement joins TRBV9 to TRBJ2-7, with D unresolved. V was pared by 0 bases and J by 4 bases, with 11 bases between. The CDR3 is 14 amino acids. Germline values: CDR1 SGDLS, CDR2 YYNGEE. CDR3 sequence reads: CASSVGAGYYEQYF. As DNA, the CDR3 is TGTGCCAGCAGCGTAGGGGCAGGCTATTACGAGCAGTACTTC. The complete variable domain, with remaining parts taken from reference TRBV9 and TRBJ2-7, reads DSGVTQTPKHLITATGQRVTLRCSPRSGDLSVYWYQQSLDQGLQFLIQYYNGEERAKGNILERFSAQQFPDLHSELNLSSLELGDSALYFCASSVGAGYYEQYFGPGTRLTVT.

The gene calls are TRBV18 and TRBJ2-7; perhaps TRBD2 as D (5 bases). Deletions cut 0 bases from V and 3 bases from J, with 9 bases between. The CDR3 extends over 14 amino acids. Per germline, CDR1 KGHSH and CDR2 LQKENI. In DNA form, the CDR3 reads TGTGCCAGCTCACCACCAGGGAGCGGCTACGAGCAGTACTTC. Amino acids: CASSPPGSGYEQYF.

In DNA, the CDR3 is TGTGCCAGCAGCCCGGCCGGGGGAGGCCACACCGGGGAGCTGTTTTTT. It is translated as CASSPAGGGHTGELFF. The rearrangement links TRBV5-4 to TRBJ2-2, with TRBD2 as a possible D gene (6 bases). The germline V gene encodes CDR1 SGHNT and CDR2 YYREEE (reference sequence). V lost 4 bases and J lost 3, with 16 bases in between. The CDR3 covers 16 residues.

The chain combines TRBV14 with TRBJ1-1; D remains unclear. Germline V gene sequence: CDR1 SGHDN, CDR2 FVKESK. This CDR3 contains 14 residues. The V end lost 2 bases, the J end lost 4 bases, and 11 bases lay between the germline ends. Written as DNA, the CDR3 is TGTGCCAGCAGCCAACTTCAAGGATCCACTGAAGCTTTCTTT. The encoded protein is CASSQLQGSTEAFF.

The rearrangement links TRBV10-3 to TRBJ2-3; 7 bases agree with TRBD2. Germline assignment: CDR1 ENHRY and CDR2 SYGVKD. J was trimmed by 0 bases and V by 3 bases; bases with no gene match: 3. This CDR3 is built from 15 residues. The CDR3 sequence is CAISDPSGSTDTQYF. The CDR3 region has the DNA TGTGCCATCAGTGACCCTAGCGGTAGCACAGATACGCAGTATTTT.

CDR3 amino acids: CSASSSRAQHF. The CDR3 DNA is TGCAGTGCTAGTAGTTCCCGGGCCCAGCATTTT. J is TRBJ1-5 and V is TRBV20-1, with unresolved D. Germline V gives CDR1 DFQATT, CDR2 SNEGSKA (reference sequence). The CDR3 covers 11 residues. V was trimmed by 3 bases and J by 11 bases, leaving 11 bases between them.

This sequence joins TRBV11-2 and TRBJ2-5; no clear D gene. The CDR3 consists of 13 residues. Germline assignment: CDR1 SGHAT and CDR2 FQNNGV. V lost 5 bases, J lost 2 bases, and 9 bases lay in between. CDR3 coding DNA: TGTGCCAGCAGCAATAGCCCTCAAGAGACCCAGTACTTC. Amino acids: CASSNSPQETQYF. Using reference TRBV11-2 and TRBJ2-5 for the parts outside the CDR3, the full variable domain is EAGVAQSPRYKIIEKRQSVAFWCNPISGHATLYWYQQILGQGPKLLIQFQNNGVVDDSQLPKDRFSAERLKGVDSTLKIQPAKLEDSAVYLCASSNSPQETQYFGPGTRLLVL.

The chain recombines TRBV28 with TRBJ1-5, with a weak D call TRBD1 (5 bases). The germline gives CDR1 MDHEN, CDR2 SYDVKM. The CDR3 runs 13 residues. With 4 bases removed from V and 5 bases from J, the gap between germline ends came to 9 bases. Here the CDR3 DNA reads TGTGCCAGCAGTTCAGGGTTCCATCAGCCCCAGCATTTT. As protein: CASSSGFHQPQHF.

V gene TRBV19 combines with J gene TRBJ1-2; 7 bases match TRBD1. This CDR3 comprises 14 residues. The germline CDR1 and CDR2 sequences are LNHDA and SQIVND (reference sequence). V trimming: 8 bases; J trimming: 0 bases; junction bases outside the gene matches: 6. CDR3 sequence: CASRTGGTNYGYTF. The CDR3 DNA reads TGTGCCAGTCGGACAGGCGGGACTAACTATGGCTACACCTTC.

This clone occurred a few times. The chain has TRBV7-9 and TRBJ2-1; D unclear. V gave up 5 bases and J gave up 7 bases, with 3 bases separating them. Germline V CDR1 and CDR2: SEHNR, FQNEAQ (reference sequence). The CDR3 totals 10 residues. The CDR3 loop reads CASSRNEQFF. CDR3 coding DNA: TGTGCCAGCAGCCGAAATGAGCAGTTCTTC.

This clone was observed a single time. The rearrangement links TRBV30 to TRBJ1-1; D is uncertain. Germline-derived CDR1 and CDR2 are GTSNPN and SVGIG (reference sequence). The CDR3 runs to 15 residues. The V and J ends lost 2 bases and 1 base respectively, with 14 bases between them. The chain's CDR3 is CAWSRGLGSNTEAFF. DNA of the CDR3: TGTGCCTGGAGTCGAGGGTTGGGTTCGAACACTGAAGCTTTCTTT.